This TCR beta chain was captured in a study of T-cell reconstitution after alpha-beta-depleted transplantation in children (dated by TCRdb to the mid-2010s). Looking at the study overall: T-cell immune reconstitution after TCRalphabeta/CD19-depleted allogeneic hematopoietic cell transplantation in children was quantitatively tracked in the study by means of TCR repertoire profiling.

This clonotype has ten or more counts. The target of this receptor is not known. No much larger clone is present one base from it, and per-base qualities are unavailable. Library creation used PCR. The instrument given in TCRdb is Illumina HiSeq 2500. To normalize quantification of the TCRbeta repertoire, the TCR libraries were built with molecular barcoding that relied on unique molecular identifiers. TCRdb took the public reads, trimmed them with fastp at Q25, ran MiXCR for clone calling and kept in-frame beta chains. Every distinct CDR3 protein forms one entry, paired with its most common genes and DNA. Across this sample there are some 530,000 distinct CDR3 sequences, with roughly an eighth seen only once. Of the sample, around 6% falls within the top ten clones. CDR1 and CDR2 (SQVTM, ANQGSEA) derive from the germline V gene. Trimming leaves V shorter by 3 bases and J shorter by 5 bases, with the junction holding 9 bases beyond the gene matches. From the cysteine up to the phenylalanine, the CDR3 has a length of 14 residues. Only CDR3 DNA remains: 42 bases, in frame from the first base.

The V and J segments used are TRBV29-1 and TRBJ2-5; TRBD1 fits 7 bases in the junction. The TCR originated in a human donor who donated a stem cell graft to a child with combined immunodeficiency. The sequences come from PBMCs from the stem cell graft donor, collected from the stem cell graft. The DNA sequence is TGCAGCGTTGACCCCAGACAGGGAGTGGAGACCCAGTACTTC. This gives the protein CSVDPRQGVETQYF.